Below are 20 T cell receptor beta chains sequenced from a single sample in a study of T-cell reconstitution after alpha-beta-depleted transplantation in children. Molecular barcoding with unique molecular identifiers was used for the TCRbeta library. TCRdb used MiXCR to reprocess the PCR reads, holding one entry per CDR3 protein. The sample has a few hundred thousand distinct CDR3 sequences; around 8.9% are singletons. This sample comprised PBMCs from the stem cell graft donor, obtained from the stem cell graft. Receptor source: a human donor who donated a stem cell graft to a child with SCID.

This clonotype occurred many times. V is TRBV5-1 and J is TRBJ2-2; D remains ambiguous. The length of the CDR3 is 13 residues. Germline-derived CDR1 and CDR2 are SGHRS and YFSETQ. The germline V and J ends were trimmed by 1 base and 5 bases, with 6 bases remaining between them. Written as DNA, the CDR3 is TGCGCCAGCAGCTTGCCTGTTACCGGGGAGCTGTTTTTT. Amino acids: CASSLPVTGELFF.

This clonotype was found many times. The chain employs TRBV5-1 and TRBJ2-3; maybe TRBD1 (6 bases). There are 15 residues in the CDR3. Germline V gene data show CDR1 as SGHRS and CDR2 as YFSETQ. V lost 8 bases, J lost 2 bases, and 18 bases lay in between. The CDR3 loop is CASSQPDRTTDTQYF. CDR3 DNA sequence: TGCGCCAGTTCCCAGCCGGACAGAACCACAGATACGCAGTATTTT.

On this clonotype itself: A much larger clone lies one base from this, so it may be a read error. This chain joins TRBV12-3 or TRBV12-4 and TRBJ2-7, with a tentative D call TRBD1 (7 bases). The CDR3 sequence is 18 residues long. As DNA, the CDR3 is TGTGCCAGCTGTTTAGCGGCAAACAGGGGAATCGCCCTCTACGAGCAGTACTTC. This sequence encodes CASCLAANRGIALYEQYF.

This clonotype was observed at least ten times. This rearrangement joins TRBV7-2 to TRBJ2-7, with 15 bases aligning to TRBD2. Germline CDR1 reads SGHTA; CDR2 reads FQGNSA. This CDR3 has 16 amino acids. The V gene end was trimmed by 2 bases and the J gene end by 4 bases; junction bases not matched to a gene: 3. The CDR3 reads CASSLLGLAGGYEQYF. CDR3 DNA sequence: TGTGCCAGCAGCTTACTGGGACTAGCGGGGGGTTACGAGCAGTACTTC.

This clonotype was observed at least ten times. The chain recombines TRBV5-1 with TRBJ1-1; tentative D call: TRBD1 (5 bases). CDR3 length: 15 amino acids. V was trimmed by 5 bases and J by 1 base, leaving 15 bases between them. Germline V gene lookup returns CDR1 SGHRS and CDR2 YFSETQ. DNA for the CDR3: TGCGCCAGCAGACCAACAGGAGCTCGGAACACTGAAGCTTTCTTT. It encodes CASRPTGARNTEAFF. Looking up the rest from reference TRBV5-1 and TRBJ1-1 gives the full variable domain: KAGVTQTPRYLIKTRGQQVTLSCSPISGHRSVSWYQQTPGQGLQFLFEYFSETQRNKGNFPGRFSGRQFSNSRSEMNVSTLELGDSALYLCASRPTGARNTEAFFGQGTRLTVV.

This clonotype was found many times. The J gene is TRBJ2-3, the V gene TRBV5-1, with D possibly matching TRBD2 (6 bases). Between the trimmed V and J ends, which lost 4 bases and 5 bases, there was a span of 20 bases. From germline, CDR1 is SGHRS and CDR2 YFSETQ. The CDR3 is 16 amino acids. As DNA, the CDR3 is TGCGCCAGCAGCCGCGTCGACAGCTTCGGGGGAGATACGCAGTATTTT. It specifies CASSRVDSFGGDTQYF. Based on the CDR3 plus reference TRBV5-1 and TRBJ2-3, the full variable domain is KAGVTQTPRYLIKTRGQQVTLSCSPISGHRSVSWYQQTPGQGLQFLFEYFSETQRNKGNFPGRFSGRQFSNSRSEMNVSTLELGDSALYLCASSRVDSFGGDTQYFGPGTRLTVL.

This clonotype has at least ten counts. The chain uses TRBV5-1 and TRBJ2-5; either TRBD1 or TRBD2 may supply D (5 bases each). There are 15 residues in the CDR3. Germline V gene lookup returns CDR1 SGHRS and CDR2 YFSETQ. Trimming left V 1 base short and J 5 bases short, with 15 bases between. The DNA of the CDR3 is TGCGCCAGCAGCTTGCAGGGACCGAGGCTGGAGACCCAGTACTTC. Translated, it gives CASSLQGPRLETQYF.

This clonotype has only a few counts. The V call is TRBV20-1, the J call TRBJ1-5; 7 nucleotides agree with TRBD1. Germline values: CDR1 DFQATT, CDR2 SNEGSKA (reference sequence). The J segment lost 2 bases and the V segment lost 5 bases, leaving 9 bases of the junction unmatched. This CDR3 has 15 amino acids. CDR3 sequence: CSAVKQGTGNQPQHF. CDR3 bases: TGCAGTGCTGTCAAACAGGGGACGGGCAATCAGCCCCAGCATTTT.

This clonotype has a handful of counts. One end of the junction fails to match germline, which may point to a read error. The V and J genes are TRBV29-1 and TRBJ2-5; 14 bases align to TRBD2. Germline loops: CDR1 SQVTM, CDR2 ANQGSEA. CDR3 size: 14 residues. CDR3 coding DNA: TGCAGCGTAGAAGGGACTAGCGGGGGAGCCCCCCAGTACTTC. Encoded protein: CSVEGTSGGAPQYF.

Notes on this clonotype: A single base separates this from a much larger clone, so it may be a read error. J is TRBJ1-3 and V is TRBV2; possible D gene TRBD1, 5 bases. This CDR3 comprises 15 residues. The germline gives CDR1 SNHLY, CDR2 FYNNEI. The DNA for the CDR3 is TGTGCCAGCAGCGGGGACCGGAGCTCTGGAGACACCATATATTTT. Its protein is CASSGDRSSGDTIYF.

With regard to this clonotype: A much larger clone differs from this one at a single base, so this may be a read error. The chain uses TRBV28 and TRBJ2-1; possibly TRBD2 for D (7 bases). CDR1 MDHEN and CDR2 SYDVKM come from the germline V gene. CDR3 size: 16 residues. CDR3 bases: TGTGCCAGCAGTCCCCGGAAGGGGCGGGGGCACAATGAGCAGCTCTTC. Its protein is CASSPRKGRGHNEQLF.

This clonotype appeared many times. The chain has TRBV29-1 and TRBJ2-2; 7 bases are a match to TRBD1. Germline V lookup: CDR1 SQVTM, CDR2 ANQGSEA. The V gene end was trimmed by 5 bases and the J gene end by 0 bases; junction bases not matched to a gene: 3. The CDR3 has 14 residues. The CDR3 loop is CSVTGVPNTGELFF. The CDR3 nucleotides read TGCAGCGTTACAGGGGTCCCGAACACCGGGGAGCTGTTTTTT.

This clonotype was detected many times. This chain connects TRBV5-1 to TRBJ2-5; D unresolved. This CDR3 region has 16 residues. V was clipped by 1 base and J by 4 bases, with 17 bases between them. Germline V gene sequence: CDR1 SGHRS, CDR2 YFSETQ. The CDR3 loop reads CASSLTPQVDRETQYF. The CDR3 DNA reads TGCGCCAGCAGCTTGACGCCCCAGGTCGATCGAGAGACCCAGTACTTC. The full variable domain, in which reference TRBV5-1 and TRBJ2-5 provide the parts outside the CDR3, is KAGVTQTPRYLIKTRGQQVTLSCSPISGHRSVSWYQQTPGQGLQFLFEYFSETQRNKGNFPGRFSGRQFSNSRSEMNVSTLELGDSALYLCASSLTPQVDRETQYFGPGTRLLVL.

J is TRBJ1-2 and V is TRBV7-2; perhaps TRBD1 as D (6 bases). CDR3 size: 15 residues. The V and J ends lost 1 base and 4 bases respectively, with 13 bases between them. The germline CDR1 and CDR2 sequences are SGHTA and FQGNSA. In DNA form, the CDR3 reads TGTGCCAGCAGCTTAGGGGGGGGCTGGGGCTATGGCTACACCTTC. This codes for CASSLGGGWGYGYTF. Full variable domain (remainder filled in from reference TRBV7-2 and TRBJ1-2): GAGVSQSPSNKVTEKGKDVELRCDPISGHTALYWYRQSLGQGLEFLIYFQGNSAPDKSGLPSDRFSAERTGGSVSTLTIQRTQQEDSAVYLCASSLGGGWGYGYTFGSGTRLTVV.

This clonotype was observed at least ten times. V gene TRBV7-2 combines with J gene TRBJ2-3; possible D gene TRBD2, 5 bases. Germline loops: CDR1 SGHTA, CDR2 FQGNSA. CDR3 length: 14 amino acids. V was cut by 5 bases and J by 2 bases, with 11 bases left in between. CDR3 in DNA: TGTGCCAGCAGCCCCGGACTGAACACAGATACGCAGTATTTT. Protein: CASSPGLNTDTQYF.

There are many counts of this clonotype. The chain joins TRBV10-3 to TRBJ1-5, with TRBD1 matching over 7 bases. The CDR3 contains 13 residues. Trimming cost V 3 bases and J 7 bases; bases outside gene matches: 3. The V gene's germline CDR1 is ENHRY and CDR2 SYGVKD. The CDR3 sequence is CAISDRGAQPQHF. CDR3 in DNA: TGTGCCATCAGTGACAGGGGGGCGCAGCCCCAGCATTTT.

This clonotype has at least ten counts. This rearrangement joins TRBV5-6 to TRBJ1-2; possibly TRBD1 for D (6 bases). Germline lookup yields CDR1 SGHDT and CDR2 YYEEEE. The CDR3 extends over 13 amino acids. V lost 6 bases, J lost 4 bases, and 13 bases lay in between. The CDR3 DNA is TGTGCCAGCACGCTCGGGGGCCCCTATGGCTACACCTTC. As protein: CASTLGGPYGYTF.

The chain carries TRBV9 and TRBJ2-7; D is possibly TRBD2 (5 bases). The CDR3 spans 14 residues. CDR1 is SGDLS and CDR2 is YYNGEE in the germline V gene. V lost 0 bases and J 0 bases, leaving 7 bases between the germline ends. CDR3 in amino acids: CASSVGENSYEQYF. The CDR3 nucleotides are TGTGCCAGCAGCGTAGGGGAGAACTCCTACGAGCAGTACTTC.

This clonotype has more than one count but fewer than ten. The rearrangement links TRBV13 to TRBJ1-2; D remains unclear. V was trimmed by 5 bases and J by 0 bases, leaving 19 bases between them. This CDR3 comprises 17 residues. Per germline, CDR1 PRHDT and CDR2 FYEKMQ (reference sequence). The CDR3 bases are TGTGCCAGCAGCCCCCTTCCAACTCACGCCCCTAACTATGGCTACACCTTC. This encodes CASSPLPTHAPNYGYTF. The whole variable domain, remainder taken from reference TRBV13 and TRBJ1-2, is AAGVIQSPRHLIKEKRETATLKCYPIPRHDTVYWYQQGPGQDPQFLISFYEKMQSDKGSIPDRFSAQQFSDYHSELNMSSLELGDSALYFCASSPLPTHAPNYGYTFGSGTRLTVV.

This clonotype was observed at least ten times. The chain combines TRBV5-1 with TRBJ2-7; weak D call: TRBD1 (6 bases). The CDR3 spans 16 residues. Germline V gene lookup returns CDR1 SGHRS and CDR2 YFSETQ. Trimming took off 4 bases at V and 2 bases at J, with 19 bases between the two ends. The CDR3 reads CASSPNLRGLTYEQYF. CDR3 in DNA: TGCGCCAGCAGCCCTAACCTCAGGGGTTTAACCTACGAGCAGTACTTC.